What follows are 4 T cell receptor beta chains derived from one specimen sequenced in a study of shared clonotypes between healthy human individuals. Libraries were prepared by immunoSEQ multiplex PCR; TCRdb keeps only in-frame clonotypes and omits some of them. The sample carries 2.3 million or so clones, approximately 95% recorded once. The specimen sequenced was naive CD4+ T cells from PBMCs. The subset was: CD45RA+ positively selected. These receptors came from a man younger than 35 in good health. Some clones in this sample may be carry-over from other donors' samples.

The chain joins TRBV7-2 to TRBJ2-3; D might be TRBD1 or TRBD2, each matching 5 bases. Trimming took 2 bases from V and 1 from J, leaving 19 bases between them. The germline V gene encodes CDR1 SGHTA and CDR2 FQGNSA. The CDR3 is 18 residues long. The CDR3 region is CASSLMGPKNRGTDTQYF. CDR3 nucleotides: TGTGCCAGCAGCTTAATGGGACCGAAAAATAGGGGCACAGATACGCAGTATTTT.

In DNA, the CDR3 is TGTGCCGCGGGACGGCGGTGGGATACGCAGTATTTT. As protein: CAAGRRWDTQYF. The chain carries TRBV28 and TRBJ2-3; D is possibly TRBD2 (6 bases). Trimming stripped 11 bases from V and 6 bases from J, with 15 bases between. Germline V gene sequence: CDR1 MDHEN, CDR2 SYDVKM. The CDR3 loop spans 12 amino acids. The full variable domain, completed using reference TRBV28 and TRBJ2-3, is DVKVTQSSRYLVKRTGEKVFLECVQDMDHENMFWYRQDPGLGLRLIYFSYDVKMKEKGDIPEGYSVSREKKERFSLILESASTNQTSMYLCAAGRRWDTQYFGPGTRLTVL.

In this sample, this clone turned up once. The V call is TRBV25-1, the J call TRBJ2-3; 12 bases align to TRBD1. This CDR3 spans 15 amino acids. Looked up from germline, CDR1 is MGHDK and CDR2 is SYGVNS. Germline trimming cut 5 bases from V and 7 bases from J; bases unmatched to any gene: 7. CDR3 sequence reads: CASSSGQGARYTQYF. DNA of the CDR3: TGTGCCAGCAGTTCGGGACAGGGGGCACGATATACGCAGTATTTT.

The rearrangement links TRBV5-1 to TRBJ2-5; 11 bases align to TRBD2. V shed 0 bases and J 3 bases; nucleotides not matched to a gene: 7. This CDR3 spans 17 amino acids. Germline lookup yields CDR1 SGHRS and CDR2 YFSETQ. The CDR3 bases are TGCGCCAGCAGCTTGGGGCTAGCGGGAGGATTGGAAGAGACCCAGTACTTC. The encoded protein is CASSLGLAGGLEETQYF.